These 13 T cell receptor beta chains share one sample of origin, sequenced in a study of T-cell reconstitution after alpha-beta-depleted transplantation in children. For TCRbeta, the library was prepared with unique molecular identifiers. TCRdb reprocessed the PCR reads via MiXCR and lists one record per CDR3 protein. The table includes about 200,000 distinct CDR3 sequences, roughly 7% detected once. The sequencing used PBMCs, collected before TCRalphabeta/CD19-depleted stem cell transplant. The receptors stem from a boy aged 2 to 10 with acute lymphoblastic leukemia, due to receive a stem cell transplant.

This clonotype was detected ten times or more. The chain has TRBV5-1 and TRBJ2-3; 10 positions agree with TRBD1. V lost 5 bases and J lost 6; bases outside the gene matches: 6. Germline V lookup: CDR1 SGHRS, CDR2 YFSETQ. The CDR3 is 14 residues long. The CDR3 protein is CASRDRGFLDTQYF. CDR3 DNA sequence: TGCGCCAGCAGGGACAGGGGGTTTCTGGATACGCAGTATTTT.

This clonotype was detected many times. This sequence joins TRBV28 and TRBJ1-2; 8 bases fit TRBD1. The ends lost 10 bases at V and 5 bases at J; junction bases unmatched: 12. Germline V CDR1 and CDR2: MDHEN, SYDVKM. The CDR3 covers 14 residues. CDR3 coding DNA: TGTGCCACCTTGACCAGACAGGGGACGTATGGCTACACCTTC. It is translated as CATLTRQGTYGYTF.

The sample holds many counts of this clonotype. The chain carries TRBV12-3 or TRBV12-4 and TRBJ2-7; TRBD1 is a possible D gene (6 bases). CDR3 length: 12 residues. Between the trimmed V and J ends, which lost 3 bases and 6 bases, there was a span of 9 bases. The DNA of the CDR3 is TGTGCCAGCAGTTTCAGGGGAACCGAGCAGTACTTC. Translated, it gives CASSFRGTEQYF.

This clonotype was recorded at least ten times. J is TRBJ2-4 and V is TRBV6-5, with TRBD1 as a possible D gene (6 bases). The germline V gene encodes CDR1 MNHEY and CDR2 SVGAGI. Trimming took off 4 bases at V and 7 bases at J, with 17 bases between the two ends. The CDR3 extends over 15 amino acids. The CDR3 loop reads CASSSQTGYLNIQYF. DNA of the CDR3: TGTGCCAGCAGTTCCCAAACAGGGTATCTGAACATTCAGTACTTC.

J is TRBJ2-4 and V is TRBV18, with D uncertain. Germline CDR1 reads KGHSH; CDR2 reads LQKENI. CDR3 length: 13 amino acids. The V end lost 2 bases, the J end lost 3 bases, and 5 bases lay between the germline ends. The CDR3 loop is CASSPENKNIQYF. DNA for the CDR3: TGTGCCAGCTCACCAGAAAACAAAAACATTCAGTACTTC.

The chain joins TRBV7-9 to TRBJ2-2; tentative D call: TRBD1 (5 bases). The germline CDR1 and CDR2 sequences are SEHNR and FQNEAQ (reference sequence). This CDR3 has 15 residues. V was shortened by 4 bases and J by 5 bases, with 14 bases between the two germline ends. The CDR3 loop is CASSSGPGSTGELFF. The CDR3 bases are TGTGCCAGCAGCTCGGGCCCAGGGTCTACCGGGGAGCTGTTTTTT.

Many counts were recorded for this clonotype. This rearrangement joins TRBV27 to TRBJ2-1; 10 bases match TRBD2. Trimming removed 2 bases from V and 9 bases from J; junction bases left unmatched: 7. This CDR3 has 15 amino acids. CDR1 is MNHEY, CDR2 SMNVEV, per germline (reference sequence). For the CDR3, the DNA is TGTGCCAGCAGTTTAGAGCGGGGGGGCCAGGGTGAGCAGTTCTTC. Translation gives CASSLERGGQGEQFF.

The V call is TRBV7-2, the J call TRBJ1-5; no firm D call. The CDR3 has 12 residues. Between the trimmed V and J ends, which lost 3 bases and 10 bases, there was a span of 10 bases. Germline-derived CDR1 and CDR2 are SGHTA and FQGNSA. The CDR3 DNA is TGTGCCAGCAGCTTTCAGGCCGGACCCCAGCATTTT. Its protein is CASSFQAGPQHF.

This clonotype appeared many times. The chain has TRBV7-2 and TRBJ2-1; no definite D call. Trimming pared 1 base from V and 10 bases from J, leaving 20 bases between. Germline assignment: CDR1 SGHTA and CDR2 FQGNSA. CDR3 length equals 16 residues. CDR3 sequence: CASSLEGIDLTREQFF. CDR3 sequence (DNA): TGTGCCAGCAGCTTAGAGGGCATAGACCTTACAAGGGAGCAGTTCTTC.

V usage is TRBV20-1 and J usage is TRBJ1-1; D unresolved. Looked up from germline, CDR1 is DFQATT and CDR2 is SNEGSKA (reference sequence). This CDR3 is 12 amino acids long. V lost 5 bases to trimming and J lost 8 bases, with 15 bases between them. For the CDR3, the DNA is TGCAGTGCTCCAAGACACCTGGACGAAGCTTTCTTT. Residues: CSAPRHLDEAFF.

This clonotype was counted ten times or more. V usage is TRBV28 and J usage is TRBJ2-2; 10 bases fit TRBD2. V was clipped by 6 bases and J by 5 bases; unmatched bases: 9. Germline CDR1 MDHEN, CDR2 SYDVKM. The CDR3 has 16 amino acids. The chain's CDR3 is CASSLISGGPTGELFF. CDR3 nucleotides: TGTGCCAGCAGCTTGATTAGCGGGGGGCCGACCGGGGAGCTGTTTTTT.

At least ten counts were recorded for this clonotype. The chain carries TRBV5-1 and TRBJ2-7, with D perhaps TRBD2 (5 bases). This CDR3 contains 15 residues. Germline CDR1 SGHRS, CDR2 YFSETQ. V gave up 0 bases and J gave up 3 bases, with 13 bases separating them. The CDR3 bases are TGCGCCAGCAGCTTGGTCGCGGACTGGGGCTACGAGCAGTACTTC. Protein sequence: CASSLVADWGYEQYF.

In DNA, the CDR3 is TGTGCCAGCAGTACCCAGGGAGACAGCTCTTCTGGGGCCAACGTCCTGACTTTC. Residues: CASSTQGDSSSGANVLTF. The rearrangement joins TRBV6-1 to TRBJ2-6; D might be TRBD1 or TRBD2, each matching 5 bases. The CDR3 contains 18 residues. Deletions cut 5 bases from V and 1 base from J, with 18 bases between. The V gene's germline CDR1 is MNHNS and CDR2 SASEGT.